The rows below give T cell receptor beta chains drawn from one sample of a study of blood T cell repertoires in COVID-19. The table came from immunoSEQ multiplex PCR; TCRdb's copy has only in-frame clones and leaves some out. The repertoire holds a few hundred thousand clones, with 80% to 90% as singletons. Sequencing was carried out using PBMCs or T cells enriched from blood (not recorded which). These receptors were obtained from a man in his late teens or twenties who had recovered from COVID-19. Each CDR3 is given with its conserved first and last residue. Each record gives: D gene, V gene, clone size, J gene, CDR3 DNA, CDR3 protein. D genes are given only for firm matches. Size is stated for part of the rows, as once, few or many counts, or as a class when the clone is expanded.

>TRBD1|TRBV3-1/TRBV3-2|NA|TRBJ2-7
TGTGCCAGCAGCCAAACCACACTGGACAGGGTCCTTGGCGAGCAGTACTTC
CASSQTTLDRVLGEQYF
>NA|TRBV12-3/TRBV12-4|NA|TRBJ2-7
TGTGCCAGCAGTTTTTTCCTCTACGAGCAGTACTTC
CASSFFLYEQYF
>TRBD1|TRBV6-5|NA|TRBJ2-1
TGTGCCAGCAGTTACATGACTACCCCCGGGACAGACGAGTTCTTC
CASSYMTTPGTDEFF
>NA|TRBV4-3|NA|TRBJ1-1
TGCGCCAGCAGCCAAGAGAGGGATTCTGAAGCTTTCTTT
CASSQERDSEAFF
>NA|TRBV6-5|NA|TRBJ1-1
TGTGCCAGCAGTTACTCGAGAGCACCCTTTGAAGCTTTCTTT
CASSYSRAPFEAFF
>TRBD2|TRBV3-1/TRBV3-2|NA|TRBJ2-3
TGTGCCAGCAGCCCCGGGGGTAGCGGGCTTAGCACAGATACGCAGTATTTT
CASSPGGSGLSTDTQYF
>TRBD1|TRBV10-3|NA|TRBJ1-3
TGTGCCATCAGTGAGAGGGCCCAGGGGGCTGAGGGAAGAAACACCATATATTTT
CAISERAQGAEGRNTIYF
>NA|TRBV5-6|once|TRBJ2-2
TGTGCCAGCAGCTTGGCACTAGCATCCACCGGGGAGCTGTTTTTT
CASSLALASTGELFF
>NA|TRBV27|NA|TRBJ2-1
TGTGCCAGCAGTTTGAAATTGTACGGTGCCATAAATGAGCAGTTCTTC
CASSLKLYGAINEQFF
>NA|TRBV18|NA|TRBJ1-5
TGTGCCAGCTCACCTAGTTCGTATAGCAATCAGCCCCAGCATTTT
CASSPSSYSNQPQHF
>NA|TRBV5-1|NA|TRBJ2-1
TGCGCCAGCAGCTTGCAGGGGATAGCGAACAATGAGCAGTTCTTC
CASSLQGIANNEQFF
>NA|TRBV2|few|TRBJ2-1
TGTGCCAGCAGTGAGGGCGTTGAGCAGTTCTTC
CASSEGVEQFF
>TRBD1|TRBV28|NA|TRBJ2-2
TGTGCCAGCACCGCCCCGGGACAGGGGTTCGGCACCGGGGAGCTGTTTTTT
CASTAPGQGFGTGELFF
>TRBD2|TRBV19|NA|TRBJ2-2
TGTGCCAGTAGTATATGGGAGGGCGCGAGGACCGGGGAGCTGTTTTTT
CASSIWEGARTGELFF
>TRBD2|TRBV6-4|once|TRBJ2-5
TGTGCCAGCAGTGACTCGACTAGCGGGGCGATACAAGAGACCCAGTACTTC
CASSDSTSGAIQETQYF
>TRBD2|TRBV28|NA|TRBJ2-1
TGTGCCAGCAGGAGTACTAGCGGGAGGGCGAATGAGCAGTTCTTC
CASRSTSGRANEQFF